The 21 T cell receptor beta chains given below trace back to one sample, sequenced in a study of blood T cell repertoires in COVID-19. The repertoire was sequenced with immunoSEQ multiplex PCR; TCRdb's copy has only in-frame clones and lacks some. The sample shows almost 200,000 clones, 75% to 85% of them seen only once. Material: peripheral blood. The receptors come from a woman aged 35 to 49 with COVID-19, enrolled during active disease.

The gene calls are TRBV5-1 and TRBJ2-1; 10 bases align to TRBD2. V was pared by 1 base and J by 4 bases, with 2 bases of the junction left unmatched. The CDR3 sequence is 15 residues long. Germline CDR1 and CDR2: SGHRS and YFSETQ. CDR3: CASSLTSGAYNEQFF. The CDR3 nucleotides read TGCGCCAGCAGCTTGACTAGCGGGGCTTACAATGAGCAGTTCTTC.

The chain has TRBV9 and TRBJ2-7; a possible D gene is TRBD1 (6 bases). Germline CDR1 is SGDLS and CDR2 is YYNGEE. Trimming removed 3 bases at V and 4 bases at J, with 20 bases between. The CDR3 is 16 residues long. CDR3 protein: CASSATWGQGSYEQYF. In DNA form, the CDR3 reads TGTGCCAGCAGCGCTACCTGGGGGCAGGGTTCTTACGAGCAGTACTTC.

The J gene is TRBJ2-1, the V gene TRBV24-1, with D possibly being TRBD1 (6 bases). Germline assignment: CDR1 KGHDR and CDR2 SFDVKD. V dropped 6 bases and J dropped 6 bases, with 14 bases sitting between them. This CDR3 contains 14 residues. CDR3 coding DNA: TGTGCCACCAGTACGAACAGGGATATCAATGAGCAGTTCTTC. Amino acids: CATSTNRDINEQFF.

V gene TRBV18 combines with J gene TRBJ2-7, with TRBD1 matching 10 bases. The CDR3 is 14 residues long. Looked up from germline, CDR1 is KGHSH and CDR2 is LQKENI. Trimming cost V 6 bases and J 6 bases; bases outside gene matches: 8. CDR3 DNA: TGTGCCAGCTCGCCCGGGACAGGGGACCCCGAGCAGTACTTC. It translates to CASSPGTGDPEQYF.

The chain has TRBV29-1 and TRBJ1-5, with 10 bases fitting TRBD1. V was pared by 7 bases and J by 2 bases, with 8 bases of the junction left unmatched. The CDR3 is 15 residues long. Germline CDR1 reads SQVTM; CDR2 reads ANQGSEA. The CDR3 DNA sequence: TGCAGCGCAGCTGGCGGGACAGGGGGCAATCAGCCCCAGCATTTT. Translated, it gives CSAAGGTGGNQPQHF. Looking up the rest from reference TRBV29-1 and TRBJ1-5 gives the full variable domain: SAVISQKPSRDICQRGTSLTIQCQVDSQVTMMFWYRQQPGQSLTLIATANQGSEATYESGFVIDKFPISRPNLTFSTLTVSNMSPEDSSIYLCSAAGGTGGNQPQHFGDGTRLSIL.

The CDR3 DNA sequence: TGTGCCAGTAGTACTTACAGGGAGGGCAACGAGCAGTACTTC. It specifies CASSTYREGNEQYF. V is TRBV19 and J is TRBJ2-7, with a tentative D call TRBD2 (7 bases). The V gene lost 4 bases and the J gene lost 5 bases, with 15 bases spanning the gap. This CDR3 has 14 residues. Germline CDR1 is LNHDA and CDR2 is SQIVND (reference sequence).

The chain carries TRBV4-1 and TRBJ2-1; D remains unclear. The length of the CDR3 is 14 residues. In germline, CDR1 is MGHRA, CDR2 YSYEKL. With 1 base removed from V and 7 bases from J, the gap between germline ends came to 11 bases. The CDR3 loop reads CASSQVSYPNEQFF. CDR3 in DNA: TGCGCCAGCAGCCAAGTGTCCTATCCGAATGAGCAGTTCTTC.

A few counts support this clone. This rearrangement joins TRBV7-9 to TRBJ1-2; the D is unclear. There are 13 residues in the CDR3. Germline loops: CDR1 SEHNR, CDR2 FQNEAQ (reference sequence). Trimming removed 1 base from V and 14 bases from J, with 17 bases in between. CDR3 amino acids: CASSLGAIWAGTF. As DNA, the CDR3 is TGTGCCAGCAGCTTAGGGGCTATATGGGCTGGAACCTTC.

This rearrangement joins TRBV10-3 to TRBJ2-7, with 15 bases lining up with TRBD2. This CDR3 is built from 15 residues. Germline loops: CDR1 ENHRY, CDR2 SYGVKD. V lost 6 bases to trimming and J lost 4 bases; unmatched junction nucleotides: 4. The CDR3 DNA sequence: TGTGCCATCAGCGGGACTAGCGGGGGGATGTACGAGCAGTACTTC. Translation: CAISGTSGGMYEQYF.

V is TRBV7-2 and J is TRBJ2-3; TRBD2 aligns across 10 bases. The CDR3 length is 18 residues. Germline V CDR1 and CDR2: SGHTA, FQGNSA. The V and J ends lost 5 bases and 1 base, in that order; junction bases with no gene match: 12. CDR3 sequence: CASSPRGSGRGGTDTQYF. The CDR3, as DNA: TGTGCCAGCAGCCCGAGAGGAAGCGGGAGGGGTGGCACAGATACGCAGTATTTT.

The chain couples TRBV5-1 to TRBJ2-3, with 10 bases aligning to TRBD2. The J segment lost 2 bases and the V segment lost 4 bases, leaving 4 bases of the junction unmatched. CDR1 and CDR2 (germline): SGHRS, YFSETQ. The CDR3 is 15 amino acids. CDR3 bases: TGCGCCAGCAGCAATGGACTAGCGGACACAGATACGCAGTATTTT. Its translation is CASSNGLADTDTQYF.

The chain has TRBV18 and TRBJ2-1, with 9 bases matching TRBD1. The CDR3 sequence is 12 residues long. J lost 16 bases, V lost 4 bases, and 8 bases had no gene match. Germline V lookup: CDR1 KGHSH, CDR2 LQKENI. The CDR3 sequence: CASSLTGTGFFF. As DNA, the CDR3 is TGTGCCAGCTCACTAACCGGGACAGGGTTTTTCTTC. The full variable domain, completed using reference TRBV18 and TRBJ2-1, is NAGVMQNPRHLVRRRGQEARLRCSPMKGHSHVYWYRQLPEEGLKFMVYLQKENIIDESGMPKERFSAEFPKEGPSILRIQQVVRGDSAAYFCASSLTGTGFFFGPGTRLTVL.

Details on this clone: A junction end diverges from the germline sequence, so it may reflect a read error. V and J are TRBV18 and TRBJ2-1; D is possibly TRBD2 (5 bases). The CDR3 runs to 12 residues. Germline CDR1 KGHSH, CDR2 LQKENI. In nucleotides, the CDR3 is TGTGCCAGCTCACCGACGGACGCCCACGGGATCTTC. Translated, it gives CASSPTDAHGIF.

In this sample, this clone turned up a few times. The V gene is TRBV18, the J gene TRBJ1-1; no clear D gene. V shed 2 bases and J shed 2 bases, with 12 bases lying between them. The CDR3 sequence is 15 residues long. Germline assignment: CDR1 KGHSH and CDR2 LQKENI. The CDR3 spells CASSPNVALNTEAFF. CDR3 nucleotide sequence: TGTGCCAGCTCACCAAATGTGGCTCTTAACACTGAAGCTTTCTTT.

For the CDR3, the DNA is TGTGCCATCGTGGACTCGTACAATGAGCAGTTCTTC. This gives the protein CAIVDSYNEQFF. The V gene is TRBV10-3, the J gene TRBJ2-1; D may be TRBD2 (5 bases). This CDR3 is built from 12 residues. Germline assignment: CDR1 ENHRY and CDR2 SYGVKD. Trimming left V 8 bases short and J 4 bases short, with 9 bases between.

The chain recombines TRBV3-1 (or the pseudogene TRBV3-2) with TRBJ1-4, with TRBD1 matching 8 bases. The CDR3 totals 13 residues. The V segment lost 6 bases and the J segment 7 bases; nucleotides outside the gene matches: 4. Germline V lookup: CDR1 LGHDT, CDR2 YNNKEL (reference sequence). As DNA, the CDR3 is TGTGCCAGCAGGACGACAGGGGCTGAAAAACTGTTTTTT. Its protein is CASRTTGAEKLFF.

This chain connects TRBV6-5 to TRBJ1-1, with a weak D call TRBD1 (6 bases). V was cut by 6 bases and J by 3 bases, with 17 bases left in between. Germline V gene lookup returns CDR1 MNHEY and CDR2 SVGAGI. The CDR3 spans 15 residues. The CDR3, as DNA: TGTGCCAGCAGCGTAACAGGGAGGGTGGACACTGAAGCTTTCTTT. Protein sequence: CASSVTGRVDTEAFF.

V usage is TRBV5-5 and J usage is TRBJ1-5; weak D call: TRBD1 (6 bases). Deletions cut 4 bases from V and 5 bases from J, with 10 bases between. The CDR3 runs to 13 residues. CDR1 and CDR2 from the germline V gene are SGHKS and YYEKEE (reference sequence). CDR3 nucleotides: TGTGCCAGCAGCACGGACAGTTATCAGCCCCAGCATTTT. Translation: CASSTDSYQPQHF.

The CDR3 DNA reads as TGTGCCAGCAGTGAACGGACAGGCCCTGGAAACACCATATATTTT. Translated, it gives CASSERTGPGNTIYF. This chain uses TRBV25-1 with TRBJ1-3, with TRBD1 identical over 7 bases. This CDR3 is 15 amino acids long. The trim removed 2 bases at V and 2 bases at J, leaving 3 bases unmatched. Germline CDR1 reads MGHDK; CDR2 reads SYGVNS.

This chain links TRBV7-2 with TRBJ2-3; TRBD2 matches at 11 bases. With 4 bases clipped from V and 7 bases from J, the junction kept 10 bases outside the gene matches. This CDR3 has 16 residues. Germline assignment: CDR1 SGHTA and CDR2 FQGNSA. CDR3: CASSSSTSGGPYTQYF. In DNA, the CDR3 is TGTGCCAGCAGCTCGTCTACTAGCGGGGGTCCGTATACGCAGTATTTT.

This clone was counted once. The CDR3 DNA reads TGTGCCAGCAGAGGGACAGTAGCTAACTATGGCTACACCTTC. Protein sequence: CASRGTVANYGYTF. The rearrangement joins TRBV6-5 to TRBJ1-2; 7 positions agree with TRBD1. V shed 6 bases and J 0 bases; nucleotides not matched to a gene: 4. Germline values: CDR1 MNHEY, CDR2 SVGAGI. The CDR3 has 14 residues.